This TCR beta chain was captured by sequencing in a study of blood T cell repertoires in COVID-19. As for the study in general: COVID-19 samples, acute and convalescent, were from the United States, Italy and Spain. The analysed material was cDNA or gDNA that came from T cells, B-cell-depleted T cells, or PBMCs.

Germline V gives CDR1 SNHLY, CDR2 FYNNEI. V gave up 3 bases and J gave up 3 bases, with 15 bases separating them. The CDR3 runs 16 residues. In the authors' methods: Amplifying reference gene primers gave estimates of nucleated cell counts. TCRdb keeps only in-frame clones here, not all; method: immunoSEQ multiplex PCR. V and J calls and clone size are copied from that table; D and trimming were computed from the DNA. In the table there are about 180,000 clones, approximately 86% of which are singletons. This receptor was obtained from a man aged 45-60 years with active or convalescent COVID-19. Sequenced: peripheral blood. The chain has TRBV2 and TRBJ1-5, with D maybe TRBD1 (5 bases). CDR3 in amino acids: CASSDRQGGDNQPQHF. In DNA form, the CDR3 reads TGTGCCAGCAGTGACCGCCAGGGTGGAGACAATCAGCCCCAGCATTTT.